This entry lists 2 T cell receptor beta chains sequenced from one sample in a study of blood T cell repertoires in COVID-19. Some clones are missing from TCRdb's copy, which holds only in-frame ones; the method was immunoSEQ multiplex PCR. The sample contains some 290,000 clones, around 90% of which appear only once. The sequencing sample was made of peripheral blood. The receptors come from a woman in her twenties or thirties with COVID-19, enrolled during active disease.

J is TRBJ2-5 and V is TRBV6-5; unclear D gene. The CDR3 is 15 residues long. CDR1 is MNHEY, CDR2 SVGAGI, per germline. V dropped 0 bases and J dropped 2 bases, with 10 bases sitting between them. CDR3: CASSYSKAGQETQYF. The CDR3 region has the DNA TGTGCCAGCAGTTACTCTAAAGCAGGTCAAGAGACCCAGTACTTC.

V gene TRBV7-9 combines with J gene TRBJ2-1; D may be TRBD2 (5 bases). This CDR3 is built from 13 residues. V was cut by 7 bases and J by 8 bases, with 15 bases left in between. Germline V CDR1 and CDR2: SEHNR, FQNEAQ (reference sequence). The CDR3 loop reads CASTTLLEDEQFF. In DNA form, the CDR3 reads TGTGCCAGCACCACTCTCTTGGAGGATGAGCAGTTCTTC.